This T cell receptor beta chain was identified during a study of T cell responses to AZD1222 COVID-19 vaccine. Study results and caveats: Seropositivity was recorded at baseline in only a handful of AZD1222 recipients. Clonal diversity was possibly underestimated, and the donors were mostly white British, with more females.

This clone was picked up a small number of times. Its cognate antigen is unknown. Measured with immunoSEQ multiplex PCR; TCRdb has only the in-frame clones, and not every one. The sample lists more than 85,000 clones, about nine tenths occurring once. The CDR3 is made up of 15 amino acids. CDR1 and CDR2 from the germline V gene are LNHDA and SQIVND (reference sequence). The ends lost 3 bases at V and 4 bases at J; junction bases unmatched: 5. The sequencing here drew on peripheral blood, taken 28 days after the second AZD1222 dose. The sequence came from an adult who received the AZD1222 COVID-19 vaccine. The V gene is TRBV19, the J gene TRBJ2-5, with 10 bases aligning to TRBD1. As DNA, the CDR3 is TGTGCCAGTAGTATGAGGACAGGGGGAACAGAGACCCAGTACTTC. It codes for CASSMRTGGTETQYF.